The next 3 T cell receptor beta chains were all read from a single sample in a study of T cell responses to AZD1222 COVID-19 vaccine. The method was immunoSEQ multiplex PCR; TCRdb's version includes in-frame clones alone and lacks a portion of them. The sample lists under 140,000 clones, around 85% occurring once. The sample here was peripheral blood, taken on day 0 of AZD1222 vaccination. These receptor sequences come from an adult in good health.

The CDR3 protein is CASSPPGKTNTGELFF. The CDR3 DNA reads TGTGCCAGCAGCCCACCCGGGAAAACGAACACCGGGGAGCTGTTTTTT. The chain combines TRBV9 with TRBJ2-2; D may be TRBD2 (5 bases). The V gene's germline CDR1 is SGDLS and CDR2 YYNGEE. This CDR3 has 16 amino acids. The V gene lost 4 bases and the J gene lost 0 bases, with 13 bases spanning the gap.

This clone was detected only a few times. The chain recombines TRBV19 with TRBJ1-6; TRBD1 might be the D (5 bases). The ends were cut back, 5 bases at V and 6 bases at J, with 11 bases in the middle. The V gene's germline CDR1 is LNHDA and CDR2 SQIVND (reference sequence). The CDR3 sequence is 14 residues long. The CDR3 loop reads CASSSGGVNSPLHF. The CDR3, as DNA: TGTGCCAGTAGTTCCGGAGGGGTTAATTCACCCCTCCACTTT. Full variable domain (remainder filled in from reference TRBV19 and TRBJ1-6): DGGITQSPKYLFRKEGQNVTLSCEQNLNHDAMYWYRQDPGQGLRLIYYSQIVNDFQKGDIAEGYSVSREKKESFPLTVTSAQKNPTAFYLCASSSGGVNSPLHFGNGTRLTVT.

The J gene is TRBJ2-5, the V gene TRBV19; D unclear. This CDR3 spans 13 amino acids. The ends were cut back, 4 bases at V and 4 bases at J, with 10 bases in the middle. From germline, CDR1 is LNHDA and CDR2 SQIVND (reference sequence). This CDR3 is CASSTGSGETQYF. The CDR3 region has the DNA TGTGCCAGTAGTACCGGATCGGGAGAGACCCAGTACTTC. The whole variable domain, remainder taken from reference TRBV19 and TRBJ2-5, is DGGITQSPKYLFRKEGQNVTLSCEQNLNHDAMYWYRQDPGQGLRLIYYSQIVNDFQKGDIAEGYSVSREKKESFPLTVTSAQKNPTAFYLCASSTGSGETQYFGPGTRLLVL.